There are a few counts of the clone carrying this T cell receptor beta chain. The sample is drawn from a study of T cells in Graves' hyperthyroidism and ophthalmopathy. Pregnant or lactating patients were excluded, as were those with uncontrolled infection or other autoimmune disease. It was RNA transcripts that yielded the amplified TCR beta CDR3 regions. During a first-round RT-PCR of the TCR CDR3, the HTBI primer set was used. TCRdb fed the multiplex PCR reads into MiXCR, producing one record per CDR3 protein. The data contain more than 350,000 distinct CDR3 sequences, approximately 16% of them singletons. This receptor was identified in a woman aged 55-75 years with Graves' ophthalmopathy. Input material: blood.

CDR3 protein: CSVIAGTGRYSNQPQHF. For the CDR3, the DNA is TGCAGCGTTATAGCCGGGACAGGGAGATATAGCAATCAGCCCCAGCATTTT. The J gene is TRBJ1-5, the V gene TRBV29-1; 9 nucleotides line up with TRBD1. The CDR3 length is 17 residues. J lost 0 bases, V lost 5 bases, and 11 bases had no gene match. Germline V lookup: CDR1 SQVTM, CDR2 ANQGSEA.